What follows are 24 T cell receptor beta chains derived from one specimen sequenced in a study of cytomegalovirus exposure and HLA in healthy donors. A multiplex PCR was run with 60 Vbeta primers and 13 Jbeta primers. The protocol was immunoSEQ multiplex PCR, while the TCRdb copy is restricted to in-frame clones and leaves out a portion. The data hold fewer than 200,000 clones, with approximately 78% observed a single time. The sequencing sample was made of PBMCs. These receptors were collected from a woman aged 18-29 years in good health and CMV-seronegative.

This clone was counted a single time. The chain combines TRBV29-1 with TRBJ2-7, with a weak D call TRBD1 (5 bases). Trimming shortened V by 7 bases and J by 3 bases, and 19 bases separated the two germline ends. The germline CDR1 and CDR2 sequences are SQVTM and ANQGSEA. This CDR3 is built from 14 residues. CDR3 coding DNA: TGCAGCGGAAGGGGATCCTCGACAAACTACGAGCAGTACTTC. Protein: CSGRGSSTNYEQYF.

This clone was picked up one time. This chain joins TRBV4-2 and TRBJ2-7; D unclear. Trimming removed 0 bases at V and 0 bases at J, with 12 bases between. Germline CDR1 LGHNA, CDR2 YNFKEQ. The CDR3 extends over 16 amino acids. CDR3 amino acids: CASSQDASRSSYEQYF. DNA of the CDR3: TGTGCCAGCAGCCAAGACGCCAGCCGGAGCTCCTACGAGCAGTACTTC.

With regard to this clone: One end of the junction is discordant with germline, which a read error may explain. The chain carries TRBV7-7 and TRBJ2-1, with D uncertain. The CDR3 extends over 15 amino acids. CDR1 is SSHAT and CDR2 is FNYEAQ in the germline V gene (reference sequence). The CDR3 region is CASSLATPSYNEQFF. CDR3 nucleotides: TGTGCTAGCAGCTTAGCCACACCCTCCTACAATGAGCAGTTCTTC.

This chain links TRBV29-1 with TRBJ2-7; 10 bases are a match to TRBD2. Trimming removed 3 bases from V and 5 bases from J; junction bases left unmatched: 4. Germline CDR1 SQVTM, CDR2 ANQGSEA. The CDR3 covers 13 residues. This CDR3 reads CSVDTSGVNEQYF. The CDR3, as DNA: TGCAGCGTTGATACTAGCGGGGTGAACGAGCAGTACTTC.

The chain has TRBV7-8 and TRBJ2-5; 7 nucleotides agree with TRBD1. V was pared by 4 bases and J by 5 bases, with 13 bases of the junction left unmatched. CDR3 length: 16 amino acids. The germline V gene has CDR1 SGHVS and CDR2 FQNEAQ. CDR3 DNA sequence: TGTGCCAGCAGCTCGCGTGACAGGGTAGATAAGGAGACCCAGTACTTC. This codes for CASSSRDRVDKETQYF.

This clone was detected once. J is TRBJ2-5 and V is TRBV28, with 14 bases identical to TRBD2. The CDR3 consists of 16 residues. With V trimmed by 6 bases and J by 5 bases, 8 bases remained unmatched. Germline V gene data show CDR1 as MDHEN and CDR2 as SYDVKM. This CDR3 reads CASSQGLAGVLETQYF. Here the CDR3 DNA reads TGTGCCAGCAGCCAGGGACTAGCGGGAGTTTTGGAGACCCAGTACTTC.

The genes are TRBV19 and TRBJ1-1; D gene uncertain. Trimming cost V 4 bases and J 0 bases, with 12 bases left between them. In germline, CDR1 is LNHDA, CDR2 SQIVND (reference sequence). CDR3 length: 15 amino acids. The CDR3 bases are TGTGCCAGTAGTACGCGAAATTCACTGAACACTGAAGCTTTCTTT. Its protein product is CASSTRNSLNTEAFF.

The J gene is TRBJ2-1, the V gene TRBV11-3; 15 bases are shared with TRBD2. CDR3 length: 16 amino acids. Germline CDR1 is SGHNT and CDR2 is YENEEA. V lost 5 bases and J lost 8; bases outside the gene matches: 7. This CDR3 reads CASSAGLAGGPDEQFF. CDR3 in DNA: TGTGCCAGCAGCGCCGGACTAGCGGGAGGGCCCGATGAGCAGTTCTTC.

This clone has just one count. This chain uses TRBV18 with TRBJ2-1; 14 bases line up with TRBD2. CDR3 length equals 18 residues. CDR1 and CDR2 from the germline V gene are KGHSH and LQKENI. With V trimmed by 3 bases and J by 5 bases, 9 bases remained unmatched. The CDR3 bases are TGTGCCAGCTCACCTTTTACGGGACTAGCGGGAGCCCACAATGAGCAGTTCTTC. This gives the protein CASSPFTGLAGAHNEQFF. Using reference TRBV18 and TRBJ2-1 for the parts outside the CDR3, the full variable domain is NAGVMQNPRHLVRRRGQEARLRCSPMKGHSHVYWYRQLPEEGLKFMVYLQKENIIDESGMPKERFSAEFPKEGPSILRIQQVVRGDSAAYFCASSPFTGLAGAHNEQFFGPGTRLTVL.

A single count supports this clone. The V gene is TRBV21-1, the J gene TRBJ2-7; TRBD2 reflects the table's D call only, with no check against the DNA. TRBV21-1 is an annotated pseudogene. The CDR3 spans 15 residues. The DNA of the CDR3 is TGTGCCAGCAGCGATCAATGGGGGGGCTCCTACGAGCAGTACTTC. Amino acids: CASSDQWGGSYEQYF.

V and J are TRBV5-8 and TRBJ2-5; tentatively, D is TRBD2 (8 bases). V lost 4 bases to trimming and J lost 13 bases, with 23 bases between them. In germline, CDR1 is SGHTS, CDR2 YDEGEE. The CDR3 extends over 14 amino acids. Here the CDR3 reads CASSRGGQPVPWYF. The CDR3 region has the DNA TGTGCCAGCAGCCGGGGGGGACAGCCAGTTCCATGGTACTTC.

The chain has TRBV28 and TRBJ2-7; D perhaps matches TRBD2 (6 bases). Germline V CDR1 and CDR2: MDHEN, SYDVKM. The CDR3 totals 11 residues. The V and J ends lost 6 bases and 4 bases respectively, with 7 bases between them. The CDR3 DNA is TGTGCCAGCAGAGCGGGTTACGAGCAGTACTTC. The encoded protein is CASRAGYEQYF.

The chain links TRBV29-1 to TRBJ2-1; 7 bases are a match to TRBD2. This CDR3 has 13 amino acids. The V gene's germline CDR1 is SQVTM and CDR2 ANQGSEA. The V gene end was trimmed by 4 bases and the J gene end by 4 bases; junction bases not matched to a gene: 4. DNA for the CDR3: TGCAGCGTTGCGGGACTAATATACAATGAGCAGTTCTTC. As protein: CSVAGLIYNEQFF.

The rearrangement joins TRBV2 to TRBJ1-5; D possibly corresponds to TRBD1 (5 bases). Trimming cost V 7 bases and J 0 bases, with 13 bases left between them. Germline V CDR1 and CDR2: SNHLY, FYNNEI. The CDR3 contains 15 residues. The CDR3 reads CASTAQGHSNQPQHF. The CDR3 DNA sequence: TGTGCCAGCACCGCTCAGGGCCATAGCAATCAGCCCCAGCATTTT. The full variable domain, rest sourced from reference TRBV2 and TRBJ1-5, is EPEVTQTPSHQVTQMGQEVILRCVPISNHLYFYWYRQILGQKVEFLVSFYNNEISEKSEIFDDQFSVERPDGSNFTLKIRSTKLEDSAMYFCASTAQGHSNQPQHFGDGTRLSIL.

The chain joins TRBV25-1 to TRBJ2-3; perhaps TRBD1 as D (5 bases). The germline CDR1 and CDR2 sequences are MGHDK and SYGVNS. The V gene lost 4 bases and the J gene lost 2 bases, with 19 bases spanning the gap. The CDR3 runs 17 residues. The CDR3 spells CASSGSQVLSYTDTQYF. The CDR3 DNA reads TGTGCCAGCAGTGGATCACAGGTCCTTTCTTACACAGATACGCAGTATTTT.

The V call is TRBV14, the J call TRBJ1-2; 9 bases match TRBD1. The CDR3 extends over 15 amino acids. V shed 3 bases and J 4 bases; nucleotides not matched to a gene: 6. Germline V gives CDR1 SGHDN, CDR2 FVKESK. CDR3 coding DNA: TGTGCCAGCAGCCAGGCCGGGACAGGGCCCTATGGCTACACCTTC. Translating it yields CASSQAGTGPYGYTF.

V is TRBV5-1 and J is TRBJ2-1; 9 positions agree with TRBD2. Germline values: CDR1 SGHRS, CDR2 YFSETQ. This CDR3 contains 15 residues. Trimming at V came to 4 bases and at J to 9 bases, leaving 11 bases not matched to a gene. CDR3 DNA sequence: TGCGCCAGCAGCAGGACCGGGACTAGCTCGGGTGAGCAGTTCTTC. Translation: CASSRTGTSSGEQFF.

This chain connects TRBV4-2 to TRBJ2-1, with 9 bases fitting TRBD2. CDR1 LGHNA and CDR2 YNFKEQ come from the germline V gene. CDR3 size: 16 residues. V lost 0 bases, J lost 8 bases, and 8 bases stayed unmatched. Written as DNA, the CDR3 is TGTGCCAGCAGCCAAGAATCGCGGGAGGGCGTCGATGAGCAGTTCTTC. This encodes CASSQESREGVDEQFF.

The chain is built from TRBV4-1 and TRBJ2-1; tentatively, D is TRBD1 (7 bases). The V gene's germline CDR1 is MGHRA and CDR2 YSYEKL. The CDR3 covers 16 residues. Trimming shortened V by 4 bases and J by 1 base, and 14 bases separated the two germline ends. The CDR3 DNA reads as TGCGCCAGCAGCCCTGGAGGGGGCTCTTCCTACAATGAGCAGTTCTTC. This codes for CASSPGGGSSYNEQFF.

This rearrangement joins TRBV5-6 to TRBJ1-2, with TRBD1 as a possible D gene (5 bases). V lost 0 bases and J lost 4, with 16 bases in between. CDR1 is SGHDT, CDR2 YYEEEE, per germline. This CDR3 region has 16 residues. The CDR3 nucleotides are TGTGCCAGCAGCTTGGAAATGGGGGGGAAGATCTATGGCTACACCTTC. Its translation is CASSLEMGGKIYGYTF.

For this clone: The CDR3 carries no conserved terminal phenylalanine or tryptophan, so it likely arises from a read error. This chain connects TRBV28 to TRBJ2-2; D ambiguous. Trimming left V 7 bases short and J 4 bases short, with 16 bases between. The CDR3 consists of 15 residues. Germline CDR1 MDHEN, CDR2 SYDVKM. Here the CDR3 reads CASNPVSSPTGELFL. The CDR3 bases are TGTGCCAGCAACCCCGTCTCGAGTCCCACCGGGGAGCTGTTTCTT.

This clone was detected once. This rearrangement joins TRBV4-2 to TRBJ2-7, with D possibly matching TRBD2 (6 bases). The V end lost 3 bases, the J end lost 3 bases, and 15 bases lay between the germline ends. Germline assignment: CDR1 LGHNA and CDR2 YNFKEQ. The CDR3 has 15 amino acids. CDR3 DNA sequence: TGTGCCAGCAGCCAGGGGACTTGGAGTGACTACGAGCAGTACTTC. The encoded protein is CASSQGTWSDYEQYF.

The chain employs TRBV5-1 and TRBJ1-3; D is unclear. CDR3 length: 14 amino acids. The germline V gene encodes CDR1 SGHRS and CDR2 YFSETQ. V dropped 0 bases and J dropped 0 bases, with 4 bases sitting between them. The CDR3 sequence: CASSLGSSGNTIYF. The CDR3 region has the DNA TGCGCCAGCAGCTTGGGCAGCTCTGGAAACACCATATATTTT.

The J gene is TRBJ2-6, the V gene TRBV7-6; 9 bases are a match to TRBD1. V lost 5 bases to trimming and J lost 3 bases; unmatched junction nucleotides: 17. Germline V gene lookup returns CDR1 SGHVS and CDR2 FNYEAQ. The CDR3 covers 20 residues. The CDR3 reads CASSDIGQGRPLGGANVLTF. In DNA form, the CDR3 reads TGTGCCAGCAGCGACATCGGACAGGGGAGACCTTTGGGTGGGGCCAACGTCCTGACTTTC.